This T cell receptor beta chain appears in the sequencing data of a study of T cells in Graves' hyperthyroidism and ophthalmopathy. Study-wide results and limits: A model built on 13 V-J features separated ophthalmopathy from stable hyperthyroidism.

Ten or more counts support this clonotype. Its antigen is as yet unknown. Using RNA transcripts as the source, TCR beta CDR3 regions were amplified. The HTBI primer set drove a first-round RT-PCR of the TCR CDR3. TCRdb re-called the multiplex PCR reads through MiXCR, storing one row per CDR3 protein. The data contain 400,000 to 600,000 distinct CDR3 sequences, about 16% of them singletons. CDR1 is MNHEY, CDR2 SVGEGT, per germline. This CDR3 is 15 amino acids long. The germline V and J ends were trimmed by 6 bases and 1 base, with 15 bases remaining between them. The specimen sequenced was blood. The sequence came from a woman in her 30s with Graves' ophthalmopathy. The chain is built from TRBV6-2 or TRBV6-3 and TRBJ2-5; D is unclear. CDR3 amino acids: CASSFSIGGQETQYF. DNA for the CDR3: TGTGCCAGCAGCTTCTCCATTGGTGGCCAAGAGACCCAGTACTTC.